The 9 T cell receptor beta chains given below trace back to one sample, sequenced in a study of cytomegalovirus exposure and HLA in healthy donors (dated 2017 in TCRdb). Libraries were constructed by the immunoSEQ multiplex PCR assay. For the multiplex PCR, a mixture combining 60 forward primers for TCR Vbeta segments and 13 reverse primers for TCR Jbeta segments was used. The source is immuneACCESS, and TCRdb retained only in-frame sequences with V and J called. Part of the clones is not carried over; for the studies checked, unresolved V genes explain less than half of this, and the remainder is unexplained. Here the sample has around 91,000 clones; about 73% occur a single time. The top ten clonotypes cover 3.5% to 5.5% of the sample. Sequencing was done on a sample of PBMCs. Receptors originate from a woman aged 40-49 years in good health and CMV-seropositive.

The V call is TRBV19, the J call TRBJ1-1, with 7 bases matching TRBD1. Trimming cost V 7 bases and J 8 bases; bases outside gene matches: 13. The CDR3 spans 14 residues. CDR1 and CDR2 (germline): LNHDA, SQIVND (reference sequence). The CDR3 loop reads CASTALDRVSEAFF. CDR3 sequence (DNA): TGTGCCAGTACCGCCCTCGACAGGGTTTCCGAAGCTTTCTTT.

The V call is TRBV7-9, the J call TRBJ2-1; possibly TRBD1 for D (5 bases). Germline V gene lookup returns CDR1 SEHNR and CDR2 FQNEAQ (reference sequence). This CDR3 contains 11 residues. Trimming took 4 bases from V and 9 from J, leaving 7 bases between them. The CDR3: CASSYQGEQFF. The CDR3 DNA sequence: TGTGCCAGCAGCTATCAGGGTGAGCAGTTCTTC.

Worth noting for this clone: The junction shows a germline mismatch at one end, possibly a read error. CDR3 coding DNA: TGTGCCAGTAGTATGAGGCAGGGGAGCAATCAGTCCCAGCATTTT. It translates to CASSMRQGSNQSQHF. The rearrangement joins TRBV19 to TRBJ1-5; maybe TRBD1 (6 bases). Germline V gives CDR1 LNHDA, CDR2 SQIVND (reference sequence). The CDR3 loop spans 15 amino acids.

This clone appeared once. The V call is TRBV27, the J call TRBJ2-7, with 8 bases matching TRBD2. CDR3 length: 14 amino acids. V was clipped by 3 bases and J by 2 bases; unmatched bases: 3. Germline lookup yields CDR1 MNHEY and CDR2 SMNVEV (reference sequence). CDR3 in amino acids: CASSFGAGAYEQYF. CDR3 sequence (DNA): TGTGCCAGCAGTTTTGGAGCGGGAGCCTACGAGCAGTACTTC.

The chain joins TRBV27 to TRBJ1-6; TRBD1 matches 7 bases. In germline, CDR1 is MNHEY, CDR2 SMNVEV (reference sequence). After removal of 5 bases from V and 5 bases from J, the junction contained 3 bases not matched to a gene. The CDR3 length is 14 residues. The CDR3 nucleotides read TGTGCCAGCAGTAGTCAGGGGGATAATTCACCCCTCCACTTT. This sequence encodes CASSSQGDNSPLHF.

V usage is TRBV19 and J usage is TRBJ1-1; TRBD1 might be the D (6 bases). Germline assignment: CDR1 LNHDA and CDR2 SQIVND (reference sequence). V lost 3 bases and J lost 5, with 16 bases in between. This CDR3 region has 15 residues. This CDR3 is CASSIAGARGTEAFF. The CDR3 DNA reads TGTGCCAGTAGTATTGCGGGGGCTCGTGGGACTGAAGCTTTCTTT.

The chain has TRBV19 and TRBJ2-1; TRBD2 matches at 10 bases. Germline loops: CDR1 LNHDA, CDR2 SQIVND (reference sequence). This CDR3 has 15 residues. V was pared by 8 bases and J by 4 bases, with 8 bases of the junction left unmatched. CDR3 amino acids: CASRSGLASYNEQFF. As DNA, the CDR3 is TGTGCCAGTCGTTCGGGACTAGCGTCTTACAATGAGCAGTTCTTC.

This clone was recorded a few times. V gene TRBV7-3 combines with J gene TRBJ2-3; the D gene is possibly TRBD2 (5 bases). CDR3 length: 15 amino acids. Germline V gives CDR1 SGHTA, CDR2 FQGTGA. Trimming removed 0 bases at V and 2 bases at J, with 9 bases between. In nucleotides, the CDR3 is TGTGCCAGCAGCTTAACTGAGGGCATCACAGATACGCAGTATTTT. Its protein product is CASSLTEGITDTQYF.

This clone is a singleton in its sample. This chain connects TRBV18 to TRBJ2-3, with 8 positions matching TRBD2. In germline, CDR1 is KGHSH, CDR2 LQKENI. The CDR3 is 15 residues long. Unmatched junction bases numbered 3, after V lost 3 bases and J lost 1 base. The CDR3 bases are TGTGCCAGCTCACCGACTAGCGCCCGCACAGATACGCAGTATTTT. The encoded protein is CASSPTSARTDTQYF.